This TCR beta chain was profiled in a study of T cells in Graves' hyperthyroidism and ophthalmopathy. The sample holds many counts of this clonotype. Its antigen is not known. RNA transcripts were the template for amplifying TCR beta CDR3 regions. The TCR CDR3 was amplified in a first-round RT-PCR using the HTBI primer set. TCRdb re-called the multiplex PCR reads with MiXCR, one entry per CDR3 protein. This sample has 300,000 to 450,000 distinct CDR3 sequences, with roughly 18% found just once. Trimming pared 4 bases from V and 5 bases from J, leaving 12 bases between. Germline V CDR1 and CDR2: SNHLY, FYNNEI. CDR3 length equals 14 residues. Study-level points and caveats: Blood also contained most expanded thyroid clonotypes above 0.001.

The V gene is TRBV2, the J gene TRBJ1-5; the D gene is possibly TRBD1 (6 bases). The sequence came from a man aged 18 to 29 with Graves' ophthalmopathy. Sequenced material: blood. CDR3 residues: CASSGEGGDQPQHF. DNA for the CDR3: TGTGCCAGCAGTGGAGAGGGGGGGGATCAGCCCCAGCATTTT.